The present T cell receptor (beta chain) was sequenced within a study of CD8 T cells in ankylosing spondylitis. Study-wide results and limits: A TCR beta motif of fewer than ten highly homologous variants appeared characteristic of ankylosing spondylitis blood. Significant enrichment of disease-linked clones was reported in matched ankylosing spondylitis synovial fluid.

One entry per CDR3 protein results from TCRdb running MiXCR on the 5' RACE reads. Here the sample spans 130,000 to 150,000 distinct CDR3 sequences, 7% to 9% being singletons. The table lists this clonotype with a few counts. The target antigen is unknown. There are 13 residues in the CDR3. Germline assignment: CDR1 SGHRS and CDR2 YFSETQ. Trimming took 2 bases from V and 3 from J, leaving 8 bases between them. This TCR was recovered from a male donor with ankylosing spondylitis. V is TRBV5-1 and J is TRBJ1-1, with TRBD1 as a possible D gene (5 bases). The specimen was synovial fluid, either unsorted or a sorted T cell fraction (not recorded which). CDR3 in DNA: TGCGCCAGCAGCTTTGACAGCTACACTGAAGCTTTCTTT. Its protein is CASSFDSYTEAFF.